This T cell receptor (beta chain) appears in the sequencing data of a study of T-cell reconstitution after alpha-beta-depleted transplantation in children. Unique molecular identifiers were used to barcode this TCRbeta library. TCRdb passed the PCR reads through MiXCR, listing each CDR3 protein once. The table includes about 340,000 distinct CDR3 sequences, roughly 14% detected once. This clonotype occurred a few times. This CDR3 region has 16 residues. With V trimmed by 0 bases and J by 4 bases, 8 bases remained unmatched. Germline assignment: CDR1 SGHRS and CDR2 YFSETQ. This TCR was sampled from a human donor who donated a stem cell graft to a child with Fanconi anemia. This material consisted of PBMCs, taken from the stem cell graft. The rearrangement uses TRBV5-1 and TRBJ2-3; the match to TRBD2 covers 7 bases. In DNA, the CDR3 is TGCGCCAGCAGCTTGGCGAGCGGGGCAAGGTCAGATACGCAGTATTTT. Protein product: CASSLASGARSDTQYF. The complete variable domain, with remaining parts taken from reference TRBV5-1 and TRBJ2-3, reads KAGVTQTPRYLIKTRGQQVTLSCSPISGHRSVSWYQQTPGQGLQFLFEYFSETQRNKGNFPGRFSGRQFSNSRSEMNVSTLELGDSALYLCASSLASGARSDTQYFGPGTRLTVL.